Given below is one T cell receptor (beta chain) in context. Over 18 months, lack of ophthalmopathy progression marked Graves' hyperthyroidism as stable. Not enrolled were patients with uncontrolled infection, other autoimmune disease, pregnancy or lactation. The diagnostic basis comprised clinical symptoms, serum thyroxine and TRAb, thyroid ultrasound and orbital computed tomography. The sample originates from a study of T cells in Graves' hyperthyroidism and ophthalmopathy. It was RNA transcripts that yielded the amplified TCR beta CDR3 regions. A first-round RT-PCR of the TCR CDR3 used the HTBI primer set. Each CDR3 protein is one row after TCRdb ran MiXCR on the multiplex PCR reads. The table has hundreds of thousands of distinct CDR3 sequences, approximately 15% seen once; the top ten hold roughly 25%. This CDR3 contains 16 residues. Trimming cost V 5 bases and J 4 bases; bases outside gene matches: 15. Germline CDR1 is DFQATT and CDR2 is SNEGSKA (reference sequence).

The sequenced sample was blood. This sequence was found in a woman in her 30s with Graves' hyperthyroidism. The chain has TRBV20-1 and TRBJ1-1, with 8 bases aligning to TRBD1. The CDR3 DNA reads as TGCAGTGCTGAAAAGGACAGGGCGGGTGGTTCCACTGAAGCTTTCTTT. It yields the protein CSAEKDRAGGSTEAFF.